The 8 T cell receptor beta chains below come from one sample, sequenced in a study of blood T cell repertoires in COVID-19. The repertoire was sequenced with immunoSEQ multiplex PCR; TCRdb's copy has only in-frame clones and lacks some. Of fewer than 200,000 clones in the sample, approximately 86% were seen once. Sequencing was carried out using peripheral blood. The receptors derive from a woman aged 55-70 years who had recovered from COVID-19.

The chain combines TRBV19 with TRBJ1-2, with 9 nucleotides matching TRBD1. After removal of 3 bases from V and 0 bases from J, the junction contained 5 bases not matched to a gene. From germline, CDR1 is LNHDA and CDR2 SQIVND (reference sequence). CDR3 length: 16 residues. The CDR3, as DNA: TGTGCCAGTAGTATCAGGACAGGGGAAGCTAACTATGGCTACACCTTC. Protein: CASSIRTGEANYGYTF.

The J gene is TRBJ1-2, the V gene TRBV27; TRBD1 matches 9 bases. Germline assignment: CDR1 MNHEY and CDR2 SMNVEV (reference sequence). V dropped 4 bases and J dropped 4; count of bases not matched to a gene: 13. This CDR3 region has 17 residues. The chain's CDR3 is CASSSLGTGPMGYGYTF. The CDR3 nucleotides are TGTGCCAGCAGTTCCCTCGGGACAGGGCCTATGGGCTATGGCTACACCTTC.

A single count supports this clone. The chain has TRBV4-1 and TRBJ1-1, with D perhaps matching TRBD1 (6 bases). CDR1 MGHRA and CDR2 YSYEKL come from the germline V gene. This CDR3 region has 15 residues. V gave up 2 bases and J gave up 4 bases, with 14 bases separating them. The CDR3 DNA sequence: TGCGCCAGCAGCCAAAGCAGGGGTTCGGGCACTGAAGCTTTCTTT. It codes for CASSQSRGSGTEAFF.

The J gene is TRBJ2-5, the V gene TRBV5-8; 7 bases are shared with TRBD2. Germline loops: CDR1 SGHTS, CDR2 YDEGEE. The V segment lost 4 bases and the J segment 7 bases; nucleotides outside the gene matches: 7. This CDR3 has 13 amino acids. The CDR3 protein is CASSTRGGATQYF. As DNA, the CDR3 is TGTGCCAGCAGCACCCGGGGAGGGGCGACCCAGTACTTC.

This chain uses TRBV11-2 with TRBJ2-2; 10 nucleotides match TRBD2. V trimming: 6 bases; J trimming: 4 bases; junction bases outside the gene matches: 5. Germline V gene lookup returns CDR1 SGHAT and CDR2 FQNNGV. The CDR3 extends over 15 amino acids. The DNA for the CDR3 is TGTGCCAGCAGTATCTTAGCGGGGGGCACCGGGGAGCTGTTTTTT. Protein: CASSILAGGTGELFF.

The chain combines TRBV25-1 with TRBJ2-3, with TRBD2 matching over 8 bases. The CDR3 sequence is 16 residues long. CDR1 MGHDK and CDR2 SYGVNS come from the germline V gene. With 4 bases clipped from V and 0 bases from J, the junction kept 6 bases outside the gene matches. The CDR3 nucleotides read TGTGCCAGCAGTGTAGGGTTAGCGGGGAGCACAGATACGCAGTATTTT. As protein: CASSVGLAGSTDTQYF.

The V call is TRBV7-9, the J call TRBJ1-2; no firm D call. The CDR3 extends over 14 amino acids. Germline CDR1 and CDR2: SEHNR and FQNEAQ (reference sequence). V was trimmed by 4 bases and J by 8 bases, leaving 17 bases between them. The CDR3 region has the DNA TGTGCCAGCAGCTGGCACAGAGAATCTAGCGGCTACACCTTC. This translates into CASSWHRESSGYTF.

Only a few counts were recorded for this clone. The chain combines TRBV13 with TRBJ2-7, with 7 bases that match TRBD1. Germline V lookup: CDR1 PRHDT, CDR2 FYEKMQ (reference sequence). V trimming: 4 bases; J trimming: 2 bases; junction bases outside the gene matches: 5. This CDR3 spans 14 amino acids. The CDR3 DNA sequence: TGTGCCAGCAGCTCCGGGACAGACACCTACGAGCAGTACTTC. Protein product: CASSSGTDTYEQYF.